This T cell receptor (beta chain) was sequenced during a study of T-cell memory formation after mild COVID-19. Germline CDR1 and CDR2: SGHRS and YFSETQ. The CDR3 consists of 17 residues. Germline trimming cut 3 bases from V and 8 bases from J; bases unmatched to any gene: 11. TCRdb re-called the 5' RACE reads through MiXCR, storing one row per CDR3 protein. Here the sample spans about 210,000 distinct CDR3 sequences, 27% being singletons. This sequence was found in an adult woman who had mild COVID-19 (a few samples of this study predate the infection). Cell type and time point are not known. The material sequenced was PBMCs or a T cell subset sorted from them (not recorded which). This chain joins TRBV5-1 and TRBJ2-3, with 14 nucleotides matching TRBD2. In nucleotides, the CDR3 is TGCGCCAGCAGCTCAACAACAGGACTAGCGGGAGGTATTACGCAGTATTTT. Its protein product is CASSSTTGLAGGITQYF. Looking up the rest from reference TRBV5-1 and TRBJ2-3 gives the full variable domain: KAGVTQTPRYLIKTRGQQVTLSCSPISGHRSVSWYQQTPGQGLQFLFEYFSETQRNKGNFPGRFSGRQFSNSRSEMNVSTLELGDSALYLCASSSTTGLAGGITQYFGPGTRLTVL.